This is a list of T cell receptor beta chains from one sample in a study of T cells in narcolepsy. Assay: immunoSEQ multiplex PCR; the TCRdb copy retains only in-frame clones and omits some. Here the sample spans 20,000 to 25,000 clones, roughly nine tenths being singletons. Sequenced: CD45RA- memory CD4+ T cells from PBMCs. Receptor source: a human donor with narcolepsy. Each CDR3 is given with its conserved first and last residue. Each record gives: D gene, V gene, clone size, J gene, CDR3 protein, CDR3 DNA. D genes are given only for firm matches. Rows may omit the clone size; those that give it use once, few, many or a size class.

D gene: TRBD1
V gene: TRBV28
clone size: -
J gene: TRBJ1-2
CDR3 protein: CASSRGLGYTF
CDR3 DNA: TGTGCCAGCAGCAGGGGGCTTGGCTACACCTTC

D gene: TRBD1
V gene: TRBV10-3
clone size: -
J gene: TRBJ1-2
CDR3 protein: CATSGQGYGYTF
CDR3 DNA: TGTGCCACCTCAGGACAGGGGTATGGCTACACCTTC

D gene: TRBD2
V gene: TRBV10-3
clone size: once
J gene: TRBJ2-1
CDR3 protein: CAISAGGFEGEQFF
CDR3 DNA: TGTGCCATCAGTGCGGGAGGGTTTGAGGGTGAGCAGTTCTTC

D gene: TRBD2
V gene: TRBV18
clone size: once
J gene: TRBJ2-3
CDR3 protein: CASSTGGAQYF
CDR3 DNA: TGTGCCAGCTCAACGGGGGGGGCGCAGTATTTT

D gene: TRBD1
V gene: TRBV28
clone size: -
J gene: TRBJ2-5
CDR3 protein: CASSRTGTGGETQYF
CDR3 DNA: TGTGCCAGCAGCCGTACCGGGACAGGGGGCGAGACCCAGTACTTC

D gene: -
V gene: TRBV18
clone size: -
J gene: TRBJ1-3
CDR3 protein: CASSPPMGSSGNTIYF
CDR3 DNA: TGTGCCAGCTCACCACCGATGGGCTCCTCTGGAAACACCATATATTTT

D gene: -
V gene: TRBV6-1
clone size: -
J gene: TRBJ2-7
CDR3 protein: CASSGVQEQYF
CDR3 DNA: TGTGCCAGCAGTGGGGTCCAAGAGCAGTACTTC

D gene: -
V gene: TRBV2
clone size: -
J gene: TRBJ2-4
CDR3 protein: CASSTDQVAKNIQYF
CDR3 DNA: TGTGCCAGCAGTACAGACCAAGTAGCCAAAAACATTCAGTACTTC

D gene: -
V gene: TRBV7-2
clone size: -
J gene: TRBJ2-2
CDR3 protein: CASSIDSANTGELFF
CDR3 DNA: TGTGCCAGCAGTATTGATAGCGCGAACACCGGGGAGCTGTTTTTT

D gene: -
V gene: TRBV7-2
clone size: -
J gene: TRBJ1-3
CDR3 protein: CASSLTDRIPGNTIYF
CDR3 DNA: TGTGCCAGCAGCCTTACAGACAGGATACCTGGAAACACCATATATTTT

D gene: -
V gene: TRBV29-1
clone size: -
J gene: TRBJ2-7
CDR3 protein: CSVGWGIEQYF
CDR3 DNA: TGCAGCGTTGGATGGGGGATCGAGCAGTACTTC

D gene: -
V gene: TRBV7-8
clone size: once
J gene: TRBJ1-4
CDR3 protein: CASSLYRDTRLYEKLFF
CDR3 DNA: TGTGCCAGCAGCCTCTACCGGGACACCCGTCTTTATGAAAAACTGTTTTTT

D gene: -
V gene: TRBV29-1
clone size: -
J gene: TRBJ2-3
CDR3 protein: CSVGGGADTQYF
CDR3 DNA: TGCAGCGTTGGTGGGGGCGCAGATACGCAGTATTTT

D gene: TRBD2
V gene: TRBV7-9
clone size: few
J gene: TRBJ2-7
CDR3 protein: CASSPSGSVSGQYF
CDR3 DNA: TGTGCCAGCAGCCCTAGCGGGAGTGTTTCAGGGCAGTACTTC

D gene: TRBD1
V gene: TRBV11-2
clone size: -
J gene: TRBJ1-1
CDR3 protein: CASTPRGVRTEAFF
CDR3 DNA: TGTGCCAGCACCCCCAGGGGGGTCCGCACTGAAGCTTTCTTT

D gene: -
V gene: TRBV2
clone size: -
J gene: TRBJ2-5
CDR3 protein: CATSGGRDETQYF
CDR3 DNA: TGTGCCACCTCCGGGGGAAGGGACGAGACCCAGTACTTC

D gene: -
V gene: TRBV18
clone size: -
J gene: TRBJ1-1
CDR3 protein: CASSPGGLKLRNTEAFF
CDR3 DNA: TGTGCCAGCTCACCGGGGGGATTGAAGTTACGGAACACTGAAGCTTTCTTT

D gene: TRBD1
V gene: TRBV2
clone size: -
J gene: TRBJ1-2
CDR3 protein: CASSDRQGGDGYTF
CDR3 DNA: TGTGCCAGCAGTGACAGACAGGGAGGCGATGGCTACACCTTC

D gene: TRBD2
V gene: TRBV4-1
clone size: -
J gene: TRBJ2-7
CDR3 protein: CASSQEPGTKPYEQYF
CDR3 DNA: TGCGCCAGCAGCCAAGAACCCGGGACTAAACCCTACGAGCAGTACTTC

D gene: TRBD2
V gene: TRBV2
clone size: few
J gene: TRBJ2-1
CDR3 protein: CASSSYSGRENNEQFF
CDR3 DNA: TGTGCCAGCAGTTCTTACAGCGGGAGGGAGAACAATGAGCAGTTCTTC

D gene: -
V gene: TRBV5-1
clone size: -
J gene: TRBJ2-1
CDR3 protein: CASSFRGQGTRDEQFF
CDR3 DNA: TGCGCCAGCAGCTTTCGAGGGCAGGGCACGCGGGATGAGCAGTTCTTC

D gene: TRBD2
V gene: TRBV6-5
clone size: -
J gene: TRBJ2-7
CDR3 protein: CASSYVAGAGYEQYF
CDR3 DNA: TGTGCCAGCAGTTACGTAGCGGGAGCCGGCTACGAGCAGTACTTC

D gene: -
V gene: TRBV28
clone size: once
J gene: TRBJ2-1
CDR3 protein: CASRSRTPNEQFF
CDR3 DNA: TGTGCCAGCAGAAGCCGGACCCCCAATGAGCAGTTCTTC

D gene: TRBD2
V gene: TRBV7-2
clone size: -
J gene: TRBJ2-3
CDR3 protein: CASSLQPGLAGSDTQYF
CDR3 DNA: TGTGCCAGCAGCTTACAACCGGGACTAGCGGGATCAGATACGCAGTATTTT

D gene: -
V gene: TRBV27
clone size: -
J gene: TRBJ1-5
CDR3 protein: CASSPGSTVGQPQHF
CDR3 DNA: TGTGCCAGCAGTCCTGGGTCAACAGTCGGTCAGCCCCAGCATTTT

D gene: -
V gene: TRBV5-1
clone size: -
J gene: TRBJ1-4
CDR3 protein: CASTSGTPTNEKLFF
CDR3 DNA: TGCGCCAGCACCTCCGGGACACCAACTAATGAAAAACTGTTTTTT

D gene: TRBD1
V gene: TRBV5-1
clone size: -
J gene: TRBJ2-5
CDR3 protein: CASSLVGTGGDQYF
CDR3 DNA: TGCGCCAGCAGCTTGGTCGGGACAGGGGGCGACCAGTACTTC

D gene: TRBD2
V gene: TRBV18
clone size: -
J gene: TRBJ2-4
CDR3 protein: CASSPDRSRAGKAKNIQYF
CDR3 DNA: TGTGCCAGCTCACCAGATCGTTCCAGAGCGGGAAAGGCCAAAAACATTCAGTACTTC

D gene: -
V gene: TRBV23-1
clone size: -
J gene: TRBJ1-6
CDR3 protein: CASSQGGSGRTYNSPLHF
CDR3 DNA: TGCGCCAGCAGTCAGGGGGGATCAGGGAGGACCTATAATTCACCCCTCCACTTT

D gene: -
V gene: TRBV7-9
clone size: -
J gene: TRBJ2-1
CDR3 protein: CASSPNKGNEQFF
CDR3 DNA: TGTGCCAGCAGCCCCAATAAGGGGAATGAGCAGTTCTTC

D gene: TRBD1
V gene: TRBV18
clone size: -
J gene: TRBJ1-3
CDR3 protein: CASSPAQGAGNTIYF
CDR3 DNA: TGTGCCAGCTCACCAGCTCAGGGGGCTGGAAACACCATATATTTT

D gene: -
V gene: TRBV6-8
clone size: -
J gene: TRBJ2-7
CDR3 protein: CASTSGFTYEQYF
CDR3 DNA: TGTGCCAGCACCTCCGGATTCACCTACGAGCAGTACTTC

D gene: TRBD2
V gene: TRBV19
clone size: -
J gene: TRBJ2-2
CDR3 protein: CASRLPRGLAGVTGELFF
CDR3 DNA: TGTGCCAGTCGCTTGCCCAGGGGGCTAGCGGGAGTCACCGGGGAGCTGTTTTTT

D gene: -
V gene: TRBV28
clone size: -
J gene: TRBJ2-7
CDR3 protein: CASSPPGGTGFVEQYF
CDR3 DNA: TGTGCCAGCAGTCCGCCGGGAGGGACAGGGTTCGTCGAGCAGTACTTC

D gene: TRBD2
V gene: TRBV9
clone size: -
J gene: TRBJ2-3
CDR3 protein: CASSAYSGGTDTQYF
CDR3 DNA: TGTGCCAGCAGCGCTTATAGCGGGGGCACAGATACGCAGTATTTT

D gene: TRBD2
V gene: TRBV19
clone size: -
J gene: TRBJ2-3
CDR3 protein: CASSTSGRGGGTQYF
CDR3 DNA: TGTGCCAGTAGTACTAGCGGGAGGGGAGGAGGTACGCAGTATTTT

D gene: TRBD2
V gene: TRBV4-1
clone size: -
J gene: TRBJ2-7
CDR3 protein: CASSQGAGGPYEQYF
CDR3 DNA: TGCGCCAGCAGCCAAGGGGCGGGAGGGCCCTACGAGCAGTACTTC

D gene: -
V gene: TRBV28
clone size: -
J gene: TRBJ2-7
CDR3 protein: CASTRSGFYEQYF
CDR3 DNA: TGTGCCAGCACCCGGTCGGGTTTCTACGAGCAGTACTTC

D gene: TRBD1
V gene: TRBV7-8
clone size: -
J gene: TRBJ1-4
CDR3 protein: CASSLRDRVLSNEKLFF
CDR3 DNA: TGTGCCAGCAGCCTCCGGGACAGGGTTCTGAGTAATGAAAAACTGTTTTTT

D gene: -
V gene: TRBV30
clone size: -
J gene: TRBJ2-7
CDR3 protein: CAWRGGPGAQGGYEQYF
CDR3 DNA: TGTGCCTGGAGGGGGGGGCCGGGGGCGCAGGGTGGGTACGAGCAGTACTTC

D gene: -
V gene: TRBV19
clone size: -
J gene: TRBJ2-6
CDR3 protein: CASSPGAGANVLTF
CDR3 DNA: TGTGCCAGTAGCCCGGGAGCTGGGGCCAACGTCCTGACTTTC

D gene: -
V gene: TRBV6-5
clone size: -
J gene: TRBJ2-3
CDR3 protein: CASTPLGTSTDTQYF
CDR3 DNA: TGTGCCAGCACCCCCCTCGGAACTAGCACAGATACGCAGTATTTT

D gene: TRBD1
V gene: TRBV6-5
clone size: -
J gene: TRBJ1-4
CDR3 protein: CASKDSGTANEKLFF
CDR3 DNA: TGTGCCAGCAAGGACTCCGGGACAGCTAATGAAAAACTGTTTTTT

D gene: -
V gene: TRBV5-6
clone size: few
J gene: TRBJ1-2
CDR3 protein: CASSLREGYGYTF
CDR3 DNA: TGTGCCAGCAGCTTGAGGGAGGGCTATGGCTACACCTTC

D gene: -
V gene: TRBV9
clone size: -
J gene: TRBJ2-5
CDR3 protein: CASSVAGTGRKETQYF
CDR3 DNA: TGTGCCAGCAGCGTAGCGGGAACAGGGCGAAAAGAGACCCAGTACTTC

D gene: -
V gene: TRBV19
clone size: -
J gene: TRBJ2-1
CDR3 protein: CASTRRALYNEQFF
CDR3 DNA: TGTGCCAGTACCCGCCGGGCCCTCTACAATGAGCAGTTCTTC

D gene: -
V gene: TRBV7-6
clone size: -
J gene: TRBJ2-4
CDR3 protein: CASSLSGGGSLKNIQYF
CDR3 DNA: TGTGCCAGCAGCCTTAGTGGAGGGGGGAGCCTTAAAAACATTCAGTACTTC

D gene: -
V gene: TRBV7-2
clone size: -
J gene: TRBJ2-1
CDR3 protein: CASSTGTPRVNEQFF
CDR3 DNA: TGTGCCAGCAGTACCGGGACGCCGCGTGTGAATGAGCAGTTCTTC

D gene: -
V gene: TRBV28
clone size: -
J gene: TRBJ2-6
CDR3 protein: CASSLWSQAGANVLTF
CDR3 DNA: TGTGCCAGCAGTTTATGGAGTCAGGCTGGGGCCAACGTCCTGACTTTC

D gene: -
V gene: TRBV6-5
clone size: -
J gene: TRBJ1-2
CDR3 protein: CASTLGGISNYGYTF
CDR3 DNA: TGTGCCAGCACCCTGGGGGGCATCTCTAACTATGGCTACACCTTC

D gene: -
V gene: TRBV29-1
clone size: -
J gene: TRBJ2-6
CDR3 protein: CSVVPEGGSGANVPTF
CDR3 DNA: TGCAGCGTTGTCCCTGAGGGGGGATCTGGGGCCAACGTCCCGACTTTC

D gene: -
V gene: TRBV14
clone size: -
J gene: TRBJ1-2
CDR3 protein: CASSQDLGNYGYTF
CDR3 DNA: TGTGCCAGCAGCCAAGATTTGGGAAACTATGGCTACACCTTC

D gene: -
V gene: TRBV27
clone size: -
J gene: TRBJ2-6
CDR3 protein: CASSLYSLGANVLTF
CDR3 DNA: TGTGCCAGCAGTTTATACTCTCTTGGGGCCAACGTCCTGACTTTC

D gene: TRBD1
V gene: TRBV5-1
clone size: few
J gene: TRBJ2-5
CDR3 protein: CASSFGTGDPQETQYF
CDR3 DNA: TGCGCCAGCAGCTTCGGGACAGGGGATCCCCAGGAGACCCAGTACTTC